A single sample gave rise to the 11 T cell receptor beta chains below, sequenced in a study of blood T cell repertoires in COVID-19. Produced via immunoSEQ multiplex PCR; TCRdb's table is partial and in-frame only. The sample carries 300,000 or so clones, about 92% recorded once. Material: PBMCs or T cells enriched from blood (not recorded which). Receptors originate from a man aged 55 to 69 who had recovered from COVID-19.

The chain has TRBV5-1 and TRBJ2-3; no reliable D call. The CDR3 totals 12 residues. CDR1 SGHRS and CDR2 YFSETQ come from the germline V gene. Trimming pared 8 bases from V and 1 base from J, leaving 8 bases between. The CDR3 sequence: CARGARTDTQYF. The CDR3 coding sequence is TGCGCCAGAGGAGCCCGCACAGATACGCAGTATTTT.

Only one count was recorded for this clone. V gene TRBV3-1 (or the pseudogene TRBV3-2) combines with J gene TRBJ1-1, with D maybe TRBD1 (6 bases). Trimming stripped 6 bases from V and 11 bases from J, with 19 bases between. The length of the CDR3 is 13 residues. CDR1 and CDR2 (germline): LGHDT, YNNKEL (reference sequence). DNA for the CDR3: TGTGCCAGCAGTCAACACGCACAGGGTCGGGCTTTCTTT. Translated, it gives CASSQHAQGRAFF.

This chain joins TRBV5-1 and TRBJ2-1, with 7 nucleotides matching TRBD2. Germline assignment: CDR1 SGHRS and CDR2 YFSETQ. The V segment lost 0 bases and the J segment 10 bases; nucleotides outside the gene matches: 16. The CDR3 runs to 17 residues. The CDR3 region has the DNA TGCGCCAGCAGCTTGGCCAGACTCGCGGGAGCCCCAGGGGAGCAGTTCTTC. This translates into CASSLARLAGAPGEQFF.

This rearrangement joins TRBV5-1 to TRBJ2-3; TRBD1 matches at 7 bases. The junction had 12 bases not matched to a gene; V was cut back by 7 bases and J by 4 bases. CDR1 and CDR2 from the germline V gene are SGHRS and YFSETQ. The CDR3 has 15 amino acids. Here the CDR3 DNA reads TGCGCCAGCCGCCAGGGACAGTACGTGGCAGATACGCAGTATTTT. Encoded protein: CASRQGQYVADTQYF.

V gene TRBV5-1 combines with J gene TRBJ1-2; 8 bases match TRBD1. CDR1 is SGHRS and CDR2 is YFSETQ in the germline V gene. The J segment lost 7 bases and the V segment lost 0 bases, leaving 8 bases of the junction unmatched. CDR3 length equals 15 residues. In DNA form, the CDR3 reads TGCGCCAGCAGCTTGGAAACAGGGGGACTCGCTGGCTACACCTTC. Its protein product is CASSLETGGLAGYTF.

The gene calls are TRBV6-5 and TRBJ1-6, with no clear D. Trimming left V 4 bases short and J 4 bases short, with 11 bases between. The CDR3 length is 15 residues. Germline V gene data show CDR1 as MNHEY and CDR2 as SVGAGI. CDR3 sequence: CASSSQQSYNSPLHF. The CDR3 coding sequence is TGTGCCAGCAGTTCACAACAGAGTTATAATTCACCCCTCCACTTT.

The chain carries TRBV15 and TRBJ2-1; 7 bases match TRBD2. This CDR3 has 14 residues. Germline assignment: CDR1 LNHNV and CDR2 YYDKDF (reference sequence). The junction had 5 bases not matched to a gene; V was cut back by 0 bases and J by 9 bases. The CDR3 DNA is TGTGCCACCAGCAGAGAACAACTAGCGCTTGAGCAGTTCTTC. It codes for CATSREQLALEQFF.

V gene TRBV2 combines with J gene TRBJ1-2; unclear D gene. This CDR3 region has 14 residues. The germline V gene encodes CDR1 SNHLY and CDR2 FYNNEI. V lost 1 base, J lost 1 base, and 7 bases lay in between. The chain's CDR3 is CASSEENFNYGYTF. The CDR3 nucleotides are TGTGCCAGCAGTGAAGAGAACTTTAACTATGGCTACACCTTC.

The V and J genes are TRBV25-1 and TRBJ2-7; 7 nucleotides align to TRBD1. This CDR3 spans 15 amino acids. Trimming took 10 bases from V and 3 from J; bases not matched to a gene: 15. CDR1 MGHDK and CDR2 SYGVNS come from the germline V gene. This CDR3 is CATLTGARVIYEQYF. In DNA form, the CDR3 reads TGTGCCACACTTACAGGGGCGAGGGTTATCTACGAGCAGTACTTC.

This chain connects TRBV21-1 to TRBJ2-7; the DNA was not used to check the table's D call, TRBD2. TRBV21-1 is a known pseudogene. The CDR3 loop spans 15 amino acids. The CDR3 sequence: CASSKVPGLSYEQYF. Written as DNA, the CDR3 is TGTGCCAGCAGCAAAGTACCGGGACTATCCTACGAGCAGTACTTC.

The chain carries TRBV9 and TRBJ1-2; D unresolved. The CDR3 sequence is 12 residues long. V lost 4 bases, J lost 4 bases, and 8 bases lay in between. Germline CDR1 reads SGDLS; CDR2 reads YYNGEE. For the CDR3, the DNA is TGTGCCAGCAGCCTCCCCGGCTATGGCTACACCTTC. This encodes CASSLPGYGYTF.